Given below is one T cell receptor (beta chain) in context. The sample is drawn from a study of blood T cell repertoires in COVID-19. CDR3 length: 15 amino acids. CDR1 is MNHEY and CDR2 is SVGAGI in the germline V gene. With V trimmed by 3 bases and J by 2 bases, 6 bases remained unmatched. Assay used: immunoSEQ multiplex PCR; TCRdb lists only in-frame clones, some missing. The repertoire consists of hundreds of thousands of clones, with around 85% occurring once and the leading ten covering under 3%. The chain combines TRBV6-5 with TRBJ2-5; 7 positions agree with TRBD2. The receptor was derived from a woman aged 45-60 years who had recovered from COVID-19. What was sequenced was PBMCs or T cells enriched from blood (not recorded which). The CDR3 sequence is CASSYQSGTQETQYF. For the CDR3, the DNA is TGTGCCAGCAGTTATCAAAGCGGGACTCAAGAGACCCAGTACTTC.